This TCR beta chain was identified during a study of cytomegalovirus exposure and HLA in healthy donors. About the research overall: In terms of ancestry, the Caucasian-associated cluster contained roughly 81% of the approximately 400 genotyped donors.

To note about this clone: Its target is not known.

General observations from the study: A previous analysis found most TCR beta V segments productive roughly 87% or roughly 30% of the time. One variant, a missense change in DCLRE1C, was linked in a later analysis to TCR beta V- and J-gene trimming.

The study ran its PCR with 60 Vbeta and 13 Jbeta primers. The repertoire was sequenced with immunoSEQ multiplex PCR; TCRdb's copy has only in-frame clones and lacks some. The sample contains roughly 120,000 clones, approximately 78% of which appear only once. The CDR3 totals 16 residues. V was clipped by 6 bases and J by 2 bases, with 20 bases between them. The germline gives CDR1 LNHDA, CDR2 SQIVND (reference sequence). This clonotype was obtained from a woman in her twenties or thirties in good health and CMV-seropositive. The sequenced sample was PBMCs. The chain employs TRBV19 and TRBJ2-7; a weak D match, TRBD2 (6 bases). CDR3 protein: CASSLRGSGFTYEQYF. DNA for the CDR3: TGTGCCAGTAGCCTCCGTGGGAGCGGGTTTACCTACGAGCAGTACTTC.